This T cell receptor beta chain was recovered during a study of shared clonotypes between healthy human individuals. CDR3 length equals 13 residues. The V gene's germline CDR1 is SEHNR and CDR2 FQNEAQ (reference sequence). V lost 5 bases to trimming and J lost 5 bases, with 12 bases between them. Positive CCR7 selection of CD45RO-negative cells yielded the naive CD8 cells, and terminally differentiated effector memory CD45RA+ cells were excluded. The data were produced by immunoSEQ multiplex PCR, yet TCRdb's version contains in-frame clones alone and is incomplete. The profile covers 1.5 million to 2.5 million clones, with around 96% appearing a single time and 1.2% taken by the ten largest.

Sequencing used naive CD8+ T cells sorted from blood. The chain recombines TRBV7-9 with TRBJ1-1; no clear D gene. The TCR was taken from a man between 18 and 35 years old in good health. Written as DNA, the CDR3 is TGTGCCAGCAGCCCTAAAACCGAGACTGAAGCTTTCTTT. Amino acid sequence: CASSPKTETEAFF.